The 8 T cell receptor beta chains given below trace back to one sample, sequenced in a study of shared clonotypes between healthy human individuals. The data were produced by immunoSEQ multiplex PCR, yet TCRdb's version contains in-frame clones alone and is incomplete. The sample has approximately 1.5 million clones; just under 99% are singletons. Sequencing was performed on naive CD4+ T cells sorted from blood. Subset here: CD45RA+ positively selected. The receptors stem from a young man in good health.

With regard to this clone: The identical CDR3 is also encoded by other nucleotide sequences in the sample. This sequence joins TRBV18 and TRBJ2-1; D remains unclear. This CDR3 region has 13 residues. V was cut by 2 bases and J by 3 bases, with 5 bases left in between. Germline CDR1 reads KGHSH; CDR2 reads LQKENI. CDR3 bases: TGTGCCAGCTCACCAAGCTTCTACAATGAGCAGTTCTTC. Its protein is CASSPSFYNEQFF.

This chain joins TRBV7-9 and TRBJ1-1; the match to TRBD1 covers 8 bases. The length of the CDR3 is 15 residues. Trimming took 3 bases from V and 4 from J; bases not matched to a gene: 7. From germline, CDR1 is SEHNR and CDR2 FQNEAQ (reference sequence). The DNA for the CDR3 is TGTGCCAGCAGCTTCCATCAGACAGGGGCCACTGAAGCTTTCTTT. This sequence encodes CASSFHQTGATEAFF.

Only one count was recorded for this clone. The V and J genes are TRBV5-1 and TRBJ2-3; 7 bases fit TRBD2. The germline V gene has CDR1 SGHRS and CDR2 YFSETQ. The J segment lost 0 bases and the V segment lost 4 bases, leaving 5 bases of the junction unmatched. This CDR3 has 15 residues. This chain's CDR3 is CASSTSGASTDTQYF. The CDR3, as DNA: TGCGCCAGCAGCACGAGCGGGGCAAGCACAGATACGCAGTATTTT.

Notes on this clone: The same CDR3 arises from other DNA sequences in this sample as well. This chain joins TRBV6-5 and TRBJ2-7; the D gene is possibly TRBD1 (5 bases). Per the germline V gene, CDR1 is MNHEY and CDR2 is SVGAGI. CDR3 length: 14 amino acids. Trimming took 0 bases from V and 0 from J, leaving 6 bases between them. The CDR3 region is CASSYSDSSYEQYF. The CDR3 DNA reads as TGTGCCAGCAGTTACTCCGACAGCTCCTACGAGCAGTACTTC.

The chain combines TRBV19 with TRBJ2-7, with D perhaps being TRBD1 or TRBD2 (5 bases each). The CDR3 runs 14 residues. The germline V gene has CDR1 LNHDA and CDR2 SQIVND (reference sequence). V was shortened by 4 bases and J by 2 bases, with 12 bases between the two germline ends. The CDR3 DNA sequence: TGTGCCAGTAGTACGTGGGACCAGCCCTACGAGCAGTACTTC. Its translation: CASSTWDQPYEQYF.

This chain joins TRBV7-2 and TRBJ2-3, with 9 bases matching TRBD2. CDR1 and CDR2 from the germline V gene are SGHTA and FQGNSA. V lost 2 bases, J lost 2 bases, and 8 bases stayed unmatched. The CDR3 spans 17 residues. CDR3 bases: TGTGCCAGCAGCTTAATAAGGTTAGCGGGAGACACAGATACGCAGTATTTT. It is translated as CASSLIRLAGDTDTQYF.

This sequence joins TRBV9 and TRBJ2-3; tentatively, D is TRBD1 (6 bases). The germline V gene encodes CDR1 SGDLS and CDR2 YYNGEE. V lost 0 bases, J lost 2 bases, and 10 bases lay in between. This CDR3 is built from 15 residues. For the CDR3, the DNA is TGTGCCAGCAGCGTAGCGAGGGGGAACACAGATACGCAGTATTTT. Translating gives CASSVARGNTDTQYF.

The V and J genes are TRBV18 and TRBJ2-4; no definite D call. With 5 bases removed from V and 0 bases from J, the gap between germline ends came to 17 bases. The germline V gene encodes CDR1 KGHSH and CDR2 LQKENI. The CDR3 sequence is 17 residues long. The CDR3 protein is CASSGVTGQLAKNIQYF. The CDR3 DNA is TGTGCCAGCTCAGGGGTGACCGGCCAGTTAGCCAAAAACATTCAGTACTTC.